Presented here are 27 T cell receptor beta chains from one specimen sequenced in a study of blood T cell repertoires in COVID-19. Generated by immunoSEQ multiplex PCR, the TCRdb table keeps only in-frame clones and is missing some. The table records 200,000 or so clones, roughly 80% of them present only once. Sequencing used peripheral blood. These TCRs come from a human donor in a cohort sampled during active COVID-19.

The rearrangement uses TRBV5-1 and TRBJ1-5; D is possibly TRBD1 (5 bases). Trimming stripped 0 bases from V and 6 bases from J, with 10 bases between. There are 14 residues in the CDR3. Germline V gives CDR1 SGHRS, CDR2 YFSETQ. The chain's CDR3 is CASSLAGGTQPQHF. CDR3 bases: TGCGCCAGCAGCTTGGCCGGGGGTACTCAGCCCCAGCATTTT.

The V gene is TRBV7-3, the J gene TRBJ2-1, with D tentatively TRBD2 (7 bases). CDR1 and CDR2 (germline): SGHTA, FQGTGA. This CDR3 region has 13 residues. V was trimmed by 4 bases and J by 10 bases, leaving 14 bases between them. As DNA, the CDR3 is TGTGCCAGCAGCTCCCCGGGGGGCAGAGAGCAGTTCTTC. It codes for CASSSPGGREQFF. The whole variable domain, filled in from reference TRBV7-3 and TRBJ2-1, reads GAGVSQTPSNKVTEKGKYVELRCDPISGHTALYWYRQSLGQGPEFLIYFQGTGAADDSGLPNDRFFAVRPEGSVSTLKIQRTERGDSAVYLCASSSPGGREQFFGPGTRLTVL.

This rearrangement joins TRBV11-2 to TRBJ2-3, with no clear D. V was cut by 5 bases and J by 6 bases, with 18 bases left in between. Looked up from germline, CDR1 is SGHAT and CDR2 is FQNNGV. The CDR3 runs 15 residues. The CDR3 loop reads CASSLWLETVDTQYF. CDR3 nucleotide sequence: TGTGCCAGCAGCCTCTGGCTCGAAACCGTGGATACGCAGTATTTT.

This CDR3 reads CASSRGDRLFF. DNA of the CDR3: TGTGCCAGCAGTCGGGGGGATCGACTGTTCTTC. V and J are TRBV2 and TRBJ2-1; TRBD2 agrees at 7 bases. Germline V gene sequence: CDR1 SNHLY, CDR2 FYNNEI. This CDR3 contains 11 residues. Trimming removed 5 bases from V and 15 bases from J; junction bases left unmatched: 7.

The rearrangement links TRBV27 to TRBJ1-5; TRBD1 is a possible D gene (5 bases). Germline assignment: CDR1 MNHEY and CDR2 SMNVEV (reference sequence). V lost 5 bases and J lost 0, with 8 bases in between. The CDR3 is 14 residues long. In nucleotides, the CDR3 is TGTGCCAGCAGTCCCAGGGATAGCAATCAGCCCCAGCATTTT. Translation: CASSPRDSNQPQHF.

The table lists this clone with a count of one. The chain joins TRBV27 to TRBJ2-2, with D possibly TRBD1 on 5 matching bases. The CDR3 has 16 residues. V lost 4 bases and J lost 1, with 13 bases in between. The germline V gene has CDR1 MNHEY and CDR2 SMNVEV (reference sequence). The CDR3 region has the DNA TGTGCCAGCAGTTCCTGGACAAAAGGGAACACCGGGGAGCTGTTTTTT. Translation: CASSSWTKGNTGELFF.

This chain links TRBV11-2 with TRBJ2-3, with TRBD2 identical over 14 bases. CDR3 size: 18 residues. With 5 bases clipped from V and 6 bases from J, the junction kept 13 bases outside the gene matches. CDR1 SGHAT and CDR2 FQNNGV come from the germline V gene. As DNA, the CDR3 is TGTGCCAGCAGCCACCCGACTAGCGGGGGGGCCACGATGGATACGCAGTATTTT. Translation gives CASSHPTSGGATMDTQYF.

Written as DNA, the CDR3 is TGTGCCAGCAGTGAAACAGCGGAGAGCTCCTATAATTCACCCCTCCACTTT. This gives the protein CASSETAESSYNSPLHF. The rearrangement links TRBV6-1 to TRBJ1-6, with D unresolved. The V gene lost 2 bases and the J gene lost 0 bases, with 11 bases spanning the gap. CDR3 length: 17 amino acids. Germline V gives CDR1 MNHNS, CDR2 SASEGT.

The CDR3 reads CASSLSGLEGQPQHF. CDR3 DNA: TGTGCCAGCAGTTTATCCGGGTTAGAAGGACAGCCCCAGCATTTT. V is TRBV27 and J is TRBJ1-5; no clear D gene. Trimming removed 0 bases from V and 7 bases from J, with 13 bases in between. Germline V gene lookup returns CDR1 MNHEY and CDR2 SMNVEV (reference sequence). The CDR3 contains 15 residues.

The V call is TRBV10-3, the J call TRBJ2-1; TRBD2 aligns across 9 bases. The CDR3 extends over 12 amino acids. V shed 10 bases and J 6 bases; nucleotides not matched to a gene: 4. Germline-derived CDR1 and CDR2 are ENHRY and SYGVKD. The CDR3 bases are TGTGCCACGGGACTAGCCGGCAATGAGCAGTTCTTC. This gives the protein CATGLAGNEQFF.

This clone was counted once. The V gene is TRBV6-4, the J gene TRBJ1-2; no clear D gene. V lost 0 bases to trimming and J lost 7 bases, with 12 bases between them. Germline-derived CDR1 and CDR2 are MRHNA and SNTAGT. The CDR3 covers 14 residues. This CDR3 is CASSDSPGSRGYTF. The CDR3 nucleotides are TGTGCCAGCAGTGACTCGCCAGGCTCTCGTGGCTACACCTTC.

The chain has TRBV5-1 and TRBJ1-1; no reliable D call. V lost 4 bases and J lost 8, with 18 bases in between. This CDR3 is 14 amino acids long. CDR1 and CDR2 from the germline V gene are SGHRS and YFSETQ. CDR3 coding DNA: TGCGCCAGCAGCCCCGTGGGGAGTGCCGGGGAAGCTTTCTTT. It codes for CASSPVGSAGEAFF. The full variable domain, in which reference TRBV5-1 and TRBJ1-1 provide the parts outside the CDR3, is KAGVTQTPRYLIKTRGQQVTLSCSPISGHRSVSWYQQTPGQGLQFLFEYFSETQRNKGNFPGRFSGRQFSNSRSEMNVSTLELGDSALYLCASSPVGSAGEAFFGQGTRLTVV.

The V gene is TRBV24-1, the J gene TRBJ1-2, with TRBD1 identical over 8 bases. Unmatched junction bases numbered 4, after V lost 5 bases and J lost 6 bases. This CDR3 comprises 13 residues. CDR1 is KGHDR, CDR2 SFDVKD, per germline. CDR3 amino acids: CATSVGQGDGYTF. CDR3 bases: TGTGCCACCAGTGTCGGACAGGGTGATGGCTACACCTTC.

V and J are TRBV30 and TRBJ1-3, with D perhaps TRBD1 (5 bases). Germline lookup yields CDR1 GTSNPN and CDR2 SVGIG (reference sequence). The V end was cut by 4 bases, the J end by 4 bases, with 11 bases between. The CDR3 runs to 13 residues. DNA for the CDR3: TGTGCCTGGACCAAGGGGTCCGGAAACACCATATATTTT. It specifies CAWTKGSGNTIYF.

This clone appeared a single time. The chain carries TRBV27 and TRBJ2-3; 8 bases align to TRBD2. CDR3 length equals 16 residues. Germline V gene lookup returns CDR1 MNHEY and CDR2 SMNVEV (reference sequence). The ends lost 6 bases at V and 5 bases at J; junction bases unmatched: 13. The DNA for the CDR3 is TGTGCCAGCAGCCCCCTCGGGGGGGGGCCAAAAGATACGCAGTATTTT. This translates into CASSPLGGGPKDTQYF.

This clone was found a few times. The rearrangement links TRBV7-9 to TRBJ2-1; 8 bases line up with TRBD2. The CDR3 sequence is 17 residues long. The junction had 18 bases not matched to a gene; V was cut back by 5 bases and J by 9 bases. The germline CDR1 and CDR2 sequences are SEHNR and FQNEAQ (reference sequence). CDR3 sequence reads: CASSPRAAIGLAAEQFF. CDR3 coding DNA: TGTGCCAGCAGCCCCCGGGCGGCAATCGGACTAGCTGCTGAGCAGTTCTTC.

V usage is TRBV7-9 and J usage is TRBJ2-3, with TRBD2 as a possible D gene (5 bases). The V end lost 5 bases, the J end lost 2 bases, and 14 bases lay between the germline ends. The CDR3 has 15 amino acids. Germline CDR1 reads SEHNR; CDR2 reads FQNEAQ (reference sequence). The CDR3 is CASSPYVGNTDTQYF. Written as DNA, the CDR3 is TGTGCCAGCAGCCCTTACGTCGGGAACACAGATACGCAGTATTTT.

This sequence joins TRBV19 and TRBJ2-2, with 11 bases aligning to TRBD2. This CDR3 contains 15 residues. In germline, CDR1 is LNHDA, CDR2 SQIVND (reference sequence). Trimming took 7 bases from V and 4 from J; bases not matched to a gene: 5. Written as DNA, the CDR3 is TGTGCCAGTAAGGGGGGACTAGCGGCCACCGGGGAGCTGTTTTTT. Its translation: CASKGGLAATGELFF. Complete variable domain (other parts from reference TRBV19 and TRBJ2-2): DGGITQSPKYLFRKEGQNVTLSCEQNLNHDAMYWYRQDPGQGLRLIYYSQIVNDFQKGDIAEGYSVSREKKESFPLTVTSAQKNPTAFYLCASKGGLAATGELFFGEGSRLTVL.

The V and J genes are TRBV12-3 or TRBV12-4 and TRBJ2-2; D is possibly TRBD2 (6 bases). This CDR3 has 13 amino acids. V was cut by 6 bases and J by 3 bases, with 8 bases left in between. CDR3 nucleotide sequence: TGTGCCAGCAGCCGGGACTACACCGGGGAGCTGTTTTTT. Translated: CASSRDYTGELFF.

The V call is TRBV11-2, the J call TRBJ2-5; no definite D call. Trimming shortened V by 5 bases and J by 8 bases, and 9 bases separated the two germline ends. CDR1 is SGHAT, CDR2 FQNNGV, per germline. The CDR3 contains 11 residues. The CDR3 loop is CASSPGQTQYF. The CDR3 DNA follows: TGTGCCAGCAGCCCAGGCCAAACCCAGTACTTC.

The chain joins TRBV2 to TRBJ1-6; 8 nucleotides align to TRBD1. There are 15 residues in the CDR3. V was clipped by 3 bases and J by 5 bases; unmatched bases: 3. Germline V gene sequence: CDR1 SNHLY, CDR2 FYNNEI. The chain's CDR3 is CASSDRTGNNSPLHF. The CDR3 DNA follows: TGTGCCAGCAGTGATAGGACAGGGAATAATTCACCCCTCCACTTT.

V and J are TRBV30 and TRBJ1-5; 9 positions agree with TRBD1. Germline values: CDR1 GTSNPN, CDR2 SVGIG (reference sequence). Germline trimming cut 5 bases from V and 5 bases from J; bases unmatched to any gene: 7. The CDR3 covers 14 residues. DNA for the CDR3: TGTGCCTGGTCCGGGACAGGGATGGATCAGCCCCAGCATTTT. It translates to CAWSGTGMDQPQHF.

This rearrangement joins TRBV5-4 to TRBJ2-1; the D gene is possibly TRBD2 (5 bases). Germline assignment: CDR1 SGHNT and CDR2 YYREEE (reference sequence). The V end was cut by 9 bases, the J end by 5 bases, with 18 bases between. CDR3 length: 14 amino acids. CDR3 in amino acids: CATSRGWENNEQFF. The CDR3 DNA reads TGTGCCACCTCTCGGGGTTGGGAAAACAATGAGCAGTTCTTC.

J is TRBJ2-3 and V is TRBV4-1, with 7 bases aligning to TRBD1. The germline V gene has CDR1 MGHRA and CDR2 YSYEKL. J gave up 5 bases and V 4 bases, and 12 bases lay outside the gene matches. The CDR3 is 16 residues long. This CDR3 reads CASSRSQGVIQDTQYF. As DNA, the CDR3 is TGCGCCAGCAGCCGATCGCAGGGGGTAATACAAGATACGCAGTATTTT.

The CDR3 DNA reads TGCAGCGTTGACCGGACAGGGTCTGGCACAGATACGCAGTATTTT. This gives the protein CSVDRTGSGTDTQYF. This chain uses TRBV29-1 with TRBJ2-3, with 8 positions matching TRBD1. The CDR3 consists of 15 residues. Trimming at V came to 3 bases and at J to 1 base, leaving 6 bases not matched to a gene. CDR1 SQVTM and CDR2 ANQGSEA come from the germline V gene.

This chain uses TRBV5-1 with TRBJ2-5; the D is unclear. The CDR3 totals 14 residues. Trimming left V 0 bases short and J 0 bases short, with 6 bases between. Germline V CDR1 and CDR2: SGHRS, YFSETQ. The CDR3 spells CASSLDTDQETQYF. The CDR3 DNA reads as TGCGCCAGCAGCTTGGATACAGACCAAGAGACCCAGTACTTC. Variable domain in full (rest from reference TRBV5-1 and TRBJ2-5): KAGVTQTPRYLIKTRGQQVTLSCSPISGHRSVSWYQQTPGQGLQFLFEYFSETQRNKGNFPGRFSGRQFSNSRSEMNVSTLELGDSALYLCASSLDTDQETQYFGPGTRLLVL.

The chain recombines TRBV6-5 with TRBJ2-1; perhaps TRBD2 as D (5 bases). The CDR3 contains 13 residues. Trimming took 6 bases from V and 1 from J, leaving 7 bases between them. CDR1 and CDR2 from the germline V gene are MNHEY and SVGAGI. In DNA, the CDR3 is TGTGCCAGCAGCGGCGGGTCCTACAATGAGCAGTTCTTC. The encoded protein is CASSGGSYNEQFF.